These 32 T cell receptor beta chains originate from one sample sequenced in a study of blood T cell repertoires in COVID-19. TCRdb's copy holds only in-frame clones and misses some; the assay was immunoSEQ multiplex PCR. This sample has tens of thousands of clones, with approximately 90% found just once. Material: peripheral blood. These TCRs come from a human donor in a cohort sampled during active COVID-19.

This clone was found once. V is TRBV19 and J is TRBJ1-4; D ambiguous. CDR3 length: 14 amino acids. From germline, CDR1 is LNHDA and CDR2 SQIVND (reference sequence). Deletions cut 7 bases from V and 4 bases from J, with 13 bases between. As DNA, the CDR3 is TGTGCCAGTACCAAGAGGAAGTTTAATGAAAAACTGTTTTTT. It translates to CASTKRKFNEKLFF.

The chain joins TRBV7-9 to TRBJ1-1; D gene uncertain. The V end was cut by 2 bases, the J end by 4 bases, with 5 bases between. CDR3 length: 12 amino acids. Germline V lookup: CDR1 SEHNR, CDR2 FQNEAQ (reference sequence). The CDR3 bases are TGTGCCAGCAGCTTAAGCGGCACTGAAGCTTTCTTT. Amino acids: CASSLSGTEAFF.

This chain links TRBV7-9 with TRBJ2-1; 7 bases are shared with TRBD1. V lost 5 bases, J lost 2 bases, and 9 bases stayed unmatched. Germline V gives CDR1 SEHNR, CDR2 FQNEAQ (reference sequence). The CDR3 is 16 amino acids. The CDR3 region has the DNA TGTGCCAGCAGCCCCGGTGTCGGGACAGCCTACAATGAGCAGTTCTTC. Amino acid sequence: CASSPGVGTAYNEQFF.

CDR3 in amino acids: CASSQGNGLAGGEQYF. The CDR3 bases are TGTGCCAGCAGCCAAGGTAACGGACTAGCGGGAGGGGAGCAGTACTTC. The chain employs TRBV3-1 (or the pseudogene TRBV3-2) and TRBJ2-7, with 15 bases fitting TRBD2. CDR1 is LGHDT, CDR2 YNNKEL, per germline (reference sequence). The CDR3 contains 16 residues. V gave up 1 base and J gave up 7 bases; unmatched junction bases: 5.

This clone occurred once. The rearrangement joins TRBV2 to TRBJ1-4, with unresolved D. There are 15 residues in the CDR3. Germline values: CDR1 SNHLY, CDR2 FYNNEI. V was clipped by 0 bases and J by 7 bases, with 12 bases between them. The CDR3 loop reads CASSEARFSGEKLFF. CDR3 coding DNA: TGTGCCAGCAGTGAAGCCAGATTCTCGGGTGAAAAACTGTTTTTT.

The chain has TRBV5-1 and TRBJ2-7; D perhaps matches TRBD1 (6 bases). The germline gives CDR1 SGHRS, CDR2 YFSETQ. V lost 4 bases to trimming and J lost 4 bases, with 15 bases between them. The CDR3 length is 14 residues. CDR3 nucleotides: TGCGCCAGCAGCCCCACGACAGGAGGTTACGAGCAGTACTTC. It is translated as CASSPTTGGYEQYF.

Here the CDR3 reads CASSLVEGREQYF. In nucleotides, the CDR3 is TGTGCCAGCAGCTTAGTGGAGGGGAGGGAGCAGTACTTC. The rearrangement uses TRBV7-8 and TRBJ2-7; D might be TRBD2 (6 bases). CDR1 and CDR2 from the germline V gene are SGHVS and FQNEAQ. Between the trimmed V and J ends, which lost 1 base and 7 bases, there was a span of 11 bases. There are 13 residues in the CDR3.

The chain links TRBV24-1 to TRBJ2-7, with 12 bases aligning to TRBD1. The germline gives CDR1 KGHDR, CDR2 SFDVKD. J lost 4 bases, V lost 4 bases, and 10 bases had no gene match. The CDR3 is made up of 17 amino acids. The CDR3 coding sequence is TGTGCCACCAGTGACACCAAGGGACAGGGGGCCTCTTACGAGCAGTACTTC. This codes for CATSDTKGQGASYEQYF.

This sequence joins TRBV3-1 (or the pseudogene TRBV3-2) and TRBJ2-3; D is unclear. V was shortened by 4 bases and J by 6 bases, with 14 bases between the two germline ends. The CDR3 has 14 residues. Looked up from germline, CDR1 is LGHDT and CDR2 is YNNKEL (reference sequence). CDR3 bases: TGTGCCAGCAGCCCACGATCAGAAGCGGATACGCAGTATTTT. Protein: CASSPRSEADTQYF.

The chain uses TRBV15 and TRBJ1-5; tentatively, D is TRBD1 (6 bases). CDR3 length: 15 residues. CDR1 and CDR2 (germline): LNHNV, YYDKDF (reference sequence). Trimming removed 5 bases at V and 0 bases at J, with 11 bases between. CDR3 amino acids: CATSAGVNSNQPQHF. The CDR3 nucleotides are TGTGCCACCAGCGCAGGGGTCAATAGCAATCAGCCCCAGCATTTT. The full variable domain, its missing parts supplied by reference TRBV15 and TRBJ1-5, is DAMVIQNPRYQVTQFGKPVTLSCSQTLNHNVMYWYQQKSSQAPKLLFHYYDKDFNNEADTPDNFQSRRPNTSFCFLDIRSPGLGDTAMYLCATSAGVNSNQPQHFGDGTRLSIL.

V is TRBV6-1 and J is TRBJ2-5; 8 positions agree with TRBD2. V trimming: 2 bases; J trimming: 7 bases; junction bases outside the gene matches: 9. The CDR3 is made up of 15 amino acids. Germline V lookup: CDR1 MNHNS, CDR2 SASEGT. This CDR3 reads CASSELGGGKGTQYF. The CDR3 region has the DNA TGTGCCAGCAGTGAACTGGGCGGGGGGAAAGGGACCCAGTACTTC.

Concerning this clone: One junction end disagrees with the germline gene, perhaps due to a read error. The V call is TRBV7-7, the J call TRBJ2-5; possibly TRBD1 for D (6 bases). CDR1 and CDR2 from the germline V gene are SSHAT and FNYEAQ (reference sequence). The CDR3 contains 14 residues. Written as DNA, the CDR3 is TGTGCTAGCAGCTTGAGGGGGTTCCAAGAGACCCAGTACTTC. The encoded protein is CASSLRGFQETQYF.

V gene TRBV7-2 combines with J gene TRBJ2-1; possibly TRBD2 for D (5 bases). Trimming took 1 base from V and 9 from J, leaving 13 bases between them. The CDR3 is 14 residues long. Germline values: CDR1 SGHTA, CDR2 FQGNSA. CDR3 in amino acids: CASSLGLSALEQFF. The CDR3 nucleotides read TGTGCCAGCAGCTTAGGACTAAGCGCCCTTGAGCAGTTCTTC.

In nucleotides, the CDR3 is TGTGCCAGCAGTCGCGGGACAGGGAATGGCTACACCTTC. It is translated as CASSRGTGNGYTF. The V call is TRBV6-5, the J call TRBJ1-2; 9 positions agree with TRBD1. Unmatched junction bases numbered 4, after V lost 5 bases and J lost 6 bases. This CDR3 has 13 amino acids. Germline loops: CDR1 MNHEY, CDR2 SVGAGI.

The chain combines TRBV13 with TRBJ2-7; D is possibly TRBD2 (6 bases). The V and J ends lost 5 bases and 9 bases respectively, with 20 bases between them. The CDR3 length is 14 residues. Germline lookup yields CDR1 PRHDT and CDR2 FYEKMQ (reference sequence). Written as DNA, the CDR3 is TGTGCCAGCAGCACTTTAACGGGAGAGGCTGGGCAGTACTTC. Translation: CASSTLTGEAGQYF.

The J gene is TRBJ1-5, the V gene TRBV4-1; the match to TRBD1 covers 11 bases. The CDR3 has 19 amino acids. Trimming removed 3 bases from V and 0 bases from J; junction bases left unmatched: 10. Germline CDR1 MGHRA, CDR2 YSYEKL. Here the CDR3 DNA reads TGCGCCAGCAGCCAGATAGGACAGGGGGCCCCTACTAGCAATCAGCCCCAGCATTTT. It translates to CASSQIGQGAPTSNQPQHF.

The J gene is TRBJ2-2, the V gene TRBV7-6; 9 nucleotides align to TRBD2. Trimming took 5 bases from V and 6 from J; bases not matched to a gene: 16. Germline assignment: CDR1 SGHVS and CDR2 FNYEAQ. The CDR3 covers 18 residues. The CDR3 here is CASSVPKGGLAGAGELFF. The CDR3 bases are TGTGCCAGCAGCGTCCCGAAGGGGGGACTAGCAGGCGCCGGGGAGCTGTTTTTT.

V usage is TRBV5-5 and J usage is TRBJ1-6; D not certain. Germline CDR1 is SGHKS and CDR2 is YYEKEE (reference sequence). V was trimmed by 3 bases and J by 3 bases, leaving 7 bases between them. This CDR3 spans 14 amino acids. CDR3 in amino acids: CASSSQVYNSPLHF. CDR3 DNA: TGTGCCAGCAGCTCACAAGTCTATAATTCACCCCTCCACTTT.

The chain employs TRBV12-5 and TRBJ2-1; weak D call: TRBD1 (6 bases). Germline CDR1 and CDR2: LGHNT and FRNRAP. The V end lost 7 bases, the J end lost 0 bases, and 13 bases lay between the germline ends. The CDR3 is made up of 15 amino acids. The CDR3 DNA sequence: TGTGCTAGTGTACAGGGCCAAAGCTCCTACAATGAGCAGTTCTTC. Protein product: CASVQGQSSYNEQFF.

The CDR3 nucleotides are TGTGCCAGCAGTCCAGGGGACGGTACCTACGAGCAGTACTTC. It is translated as CASSPGDGTYEQYF. The chain has TRBV28 and TRBJ2-7; a possible D gene is TRBD1 (6 bases). V was trimmed by 5 bases and J by 2 bases, leaving 13 bases between them. This CDR3 has 14 residues. Looked up from germline, CDR1 is MDHEN and CDR2 is SYDVKM.

V is TRBV6-4 and J is TRBJ2-3, with TRBD2 as a possible D gene (6 bases). Germline CDR1 reads MRHNA; CDR2 reads SNTAGT. The CDR3 extends over 16 amino acids. Trimming pared 3 bases from V and 1 base from J, leaving 14 bases between. The CDR3 is CASSELTGGGTDTQYF. The CDR3 DNA is TGTGCCAGCAGTGAACTTACAGGAGGGGGCACAGATACGCAGTATTTT.

The gene calls are TRBV3-1 (or the pseudogene TRBV3-2) and TRBJ1-1; 8 nucleotides line up with TRBD1. Germline loops: CDR1 LGHDT, CDR2 YNNKEL (reference sequence). The CDR3 loop spans 15 amino acids. J was trimmed by 5 bases and V by 2 bases; bases with no gene match: 7. CDR3 bases: TGTGCCAGCAGCCAATCAGGGGGCGCCAGGACTGAAGCTTTCTTT. Translated, it gives CASSQSGGARTEAFF.

The chain recombines TRBV9 with TRBJ1-1; maybe TRBD1 (6 bases). CDR1 is SGDLS and CDR2 is YYNGEE in the germline V gene. V was cut by 3 bases and J by 6 bases, with 21 bases left in between. The CDR3 runs 16 residues. The CDR3 sequence is CASSAHAGGGTPEAFF. The CDR3 region has the DNA TGTGCCAGCAGCGCCCACGCGGGCGGGGGCACCCCTGAAGCTTTCTTT.

This clone occurred once. The chain is built from TRBV15 and TRBJ2-1, with 10 bases identical to TRBD2. From germline, CDR1 is LNHNV and CDR2 YYDKDF (reference sequence). V shed 0 bases and J 8 bases; nucleotides not matched to a gene: 13. The CDR3 covers 18 residues. In DNA, the CDR3 is TGTGCCACCAGCAGAGATCCTAGCGGGAGACGCTTTGACGATGAGCAGTTCTTC. Amino acid sequence: CATSRDPSGRRFDDEQFF.

The rearrangement joins TRBV19 to TRBJ1-1; TRBD1 aligns across 11 bases. The V gene's germline CDR1 is LNHDA and CDR2 SQIVND (reference sequence). J lost 2 bases, V lost 6 bases, and 14 bases had no gene match. The CDR3 covers 18 residues. CDR3 in DNA: TGTGCCAGTAGCCGGACAGGGGGCGGTGTTGGGGGCAACACTGAAGCTTTCTTT. Its translation is CASSRTGGGVGGNTEAFF.

This sequence joins TRBV6-6 and TRBJ2-7; D gene uncertain. The CDR3 is 13 amino acids. The ends were cut back, 2 bases at V and 0 bases at J, with 5 bases in the middle. Germline assignment: CDR1 MNHNY and CDR2 SVGAGI (reference sequence). CDR3 sequence reads: CASSYDTSYEQYF. The CDR3 region has the DNA TGTGCCAGCAGTTACGACACCTCCTACGAGCAGTACTTC.

The chain has TRBV5-5 and TRBJ2-1; D may be TRBD2 (6 bases). Trimming took 2 bases from V and 8 from J, leaving 14 bases between them. The CDR3 is 14 residues long. CDR1 is SGHKS, CDR2 YYEKEE, per germline (reference sequence). The CDR3 here is CASSFTSSGHEQFF. The DNA of the CDR3 is TGTGCCAGCAGCTTTACTAGCTCTGGGCATGAGCAGTTCTTC. Using reference TRBV5-5 and TRBJ2-1 for the parts outside the CDR3, the full variable domain is DAGVTQSPTHLIKTRGQQVTLRCSPISGHKSVSWYQQVLGQGPQFIFQYYEKEERGRGNFPDRFSARQFPNYSSELNVNALLLGDSALYLCASSFTSSGHEQFFGPGTRLTVL.

In its sample, this clone is medium-sized (0.01 to 0.1%). The chain combines TRBV6-6 with TRBJ2-1, with 8 bases fitting TRBD2. The CDR3 is made up of 16 amino acids. Germline V CDR1 and CDR2: MNHNY, SVGAGI (reference sequence). V gave up 5 bases and J gave up 4 bases; unmatched junction bases: 10. The CDR3 protein is CASSPRTSRGYNEQFF. The DNA for the CDR3 is TGTGCCAGCAGTCCGCGGACTAGCCGGGGATACAATGAGCAGTTCTTC.

The rearrangement joins TRBV3-1 (or the pseudogene TRBV3-2) to TRBJ2-5; D may be TRBD2 (7 bases). The CDR3 contains 14 residues. V was pared by 4 bases and J by 8 bases, with 17 bases between. Germline V CDR1 and CDR2: LGHDT, YNNKEL (reference sequence). CDR3 residues: CASSPRGATRTQYF. The CDR3 DNA sequence: TGTGCCAGCAGCCCCCGGGGGGCCACTAGAACCCAGTACTTC.

This clone was observed a single time. The chain recombines TRBV15 with TRBJ2-2; TRBD2 might be the D (5 bases). This CDR3 contains 14 residues. Trimming cost V 0 bases and J 7 bases, with 9 bases left between them. Looked up from germline, CDR1 is LNHNV and CDR2 is YYDKDF (reference sequence). In DNA, the CDR3 is TGTGCCACCAGCAGAGAGGCGGGCGGCGGGGAGCTGTTTTTT. It codes for CATSREAGGGELFF.

This clone appeared once. V and J are TRBV9 and TRBJ1-2, with TRBD1 matching over 7 bases. The CDR3 is made up of 15 amino acids. Germline V gene lookup returns CDR1 SGDLS and CDR2 YYNGEE. Losses at the gene ends were 3 bases for V and 5 bases for J; bases not matched to a gene: 10. The CDR3 DNA sequence: TGTGCCAGCAGCGCGCTAGACAGGGACCGGTATGGCTACACCTTC. This translates into CASSALDRDRYGYTF.

Only one count was recorded for this clone. The CDR3 DNA follows: TGTGCCAGCAGTTTGGACAGGGGTCAGCCCCAGCATTTT. It translates to CASSLDRGQPQHF. The chain has TRBV6-2 or TRBV6-3 and TRBJ1-5; 9 bases fit TRBD1. The CDR3 is 13 residues long. Unmatched junction bases numbered 1, after V lost 4 bases and J lost 6 bases. The germline V gene encodes CDR1 MNHEY and CDR2 SVGEGT.